This T cell receptor beta chain is drawn from a study of blood T cell repertoires in COVID-19. Study details: The study drew acute and convalescent COVID-19 samples from the United States, Italy and Spain.

Between the trimmed V and J ends, which lost 6 bases and 7 bases, there was a span of 15 bases. The CDR3 sequence is 13 residues long. TCRdb's table, derived via immunoSEQ multiplex PCR, lists solely in-frame clones and lacks some. Among roughly 190,000 clones listed, less than 85% were seen once. The V gene is TRBV12-3 or TRBV12-4, the J gene TRBJ1-1; a possible D gene is TRBD1 (6 bases). Source material: PBMCs or T cells enriched from blood (not recorded which). The sequence was obtained from a woman in her fifties or sixties with acute COVID-19. The CDR3 region has the DNA TGTGCCAGCAGAACCCGACAGGTTAATGAAGCTTTCTTT. It encodes CASRTRQVNEAFF.